The next 30 T cell receptor beta chains were all read from a single sample in a study of T-cell reconstitution after alpha-beta-depleted transplantation in children. A TCRbeta library incorporating unique molecular identifiers was prepared. TCRdb reprocessed the PCR reads via MiXCR and lists one record per CDR3 protein. The sample has fewer than 700,000 distinct CDR3 sequences, over 10% seen once; the top ten hold about 2.2%. The sequences come from PBMCs, mostly from graft donor cells, collected 360 days after TCRalphabeta/CD19-depleted stem cell transplant. These receptors all stem from a male patient younger than 18 who had a stem cell transplant for acute myeloid leukemia, so the T cells may come from the graft donor.

This rearrangement joins TRBV20-1 to TRBJ2-1; D is possibly TRBD2 (5 bases). Germline V gene data show CDR1 as DFQATT and CDR2 as SNEGSKA (reference sequence). This CDR3 has 15 amino acids. V was trimmed by 5 bases and J by 4 bases, leaving 18 bases between them. The CDR3 is CSAGIGLAIYNEQFF. In DNA form, the CDR3 reads TGCAGTGCTGGAATCGGACTGGCCATATACAATGAGCAGTTCTTC.

This clonotype showed up just a few times. This chain uses TRBV10-3 with TRBJ2-3, with 8 nucleotides matching TRBD2. The V gene end was trimmed by 11 bases and the J gene end by 1 base; junction bases not matched to a gene: 5. The CDR3 runs to 13 residues. Looked up from germline, CDR1 is ENHRY and CDR2 is SYGVKD. Here the CDR3 DNA reads TGTGCCTCACTGACTAGCGGCACAGATACGCAGTATTTT. Protein sequence: CASLTSGTDTQYF.

This clonotype has a count of ten or more. The gene calls are TRBV6-2 or TRBV6-3 and TRBJ2-1; 7 bases agree with TRBD2. The germline CDR1 and CDR2 sequences are MNHEY and SVGEGT. The V and J ends lost 8 bases and 3 bases, in that order; junction bases with no gene match: 7. This CDR3 comprises 14 residues. CDR3 in amino acids: CASSRAGDYNEQFF. CDR3 bases: TGTGCCAGCTCACGGGCGGGAGACTACAATGAGCAGTTCTTC.

The chain couples TRBV3-1 to TRBJ2-1, with 7 bases that match TRBD2. The ends lost 1 base at V and 6 bases at J; junction bases unmatched: 6. The V gene's germline CDR1 is LGHDT and CDR2 YNNKEL (reference sequence). This CDR3 has 15 residues. CDR3 DNA: TGTGCCAGCAGCCAAGCCAGCGGGATTGGCAATGAGCAGTTCTTC. Translated: CASSQASGIGNEQFF.

The chain joins TRBV24-1 to TRBJ2-1; TRBD1 aligns across 7 bases. J was trimmed by 4 bases and V by 7 bases; bases with no gene match: 3. CDR1 is KGHDR, CDR2 SFDVKD, per germline. This CDR3 is built from 13 residues. The CDR3 DNA sequence: TGTGCCACCAGGACAGGGAATTACAATGAGCAGTTCTTC. Encoded protein: CATRTGNYNEQFF.

This rearrangement joins TRBV10-3 to TRBJ2-2; 7 bases map to TRBD2. Germline V gene sequence: CDR1 ENHRY, CDR2 SYGVKD. Trimming took 9 bases from V and 3 from J; bases not matched to a gene: 7. This CDR3 contains 14 residues. As DNA, the CDR3 is TGTGCCATTCAACCGGGACTATACACCGGGGAGCTGTTTTTT. Translation: CAIQPGLYTGELFF.

This clonotype was found a few times. The chain joins TRBV5-1 to TRBJ2-1; TRBD2 agrees at 12 bases. The V and J ends lost 3 bases and 7 bases, in that order; junction bases with no gene match: 8. The CDR3 is 16 amino acids. Germline values: CDR1 SGHRS, CDR2 YFSETQ. CDR3 nucleotide sequence: TGCGCCAGCAGCTCTCCTAGCGGGAGGGCCGGAAATGAGCAGTTCTTC. As protein: CASSSPSGRAGNEQFF. Drawing the rest from reference TRBV5-1 and TRBJ2-1, the complete variable domain is KAGVTQTPRYLIKTRGQQVTLSCSPISGHRSVSWYQQTPGQGLQFLFEYFSETQRNKGNFPGRFSGRQFSNSRSEMNVSTLELGDSALYLCASSSPSGRAGNEQFFGPGTRLTVL.

The gene calls are TRBV12-3 or TRBV12-4 and TRBJ1-4; tentative D call: TRBD1 (5 bases). The CDR3 totals 14 residues. The V end lost 6 bases, the J end lost 4 bases, and 12 bases lay between the germline ends. CDR3 nucleotide sequence: TGTGCCAGCAGCCGCAGGGCTGTTAATGAAAAACTGTTTTTT. This encodes CASSRRAVNEKLFF.

This clonotype was recorded once. At one boundary the junction diverges from the germline segment, which might be a read error. This chain links TRBV5-6 with TRBJ1-1; D unresolved. This CDR3 has 13 amino acids. From germline, CDR1 is SGHDT and CDR2 YYEEEE. The CDR3 DNA reads TGTCCCAGCACCCGGGCCGCGAACACTGAAGCTTTCTTT. It yields the protein CPSTRAANTEAFF.

In this sample, this clonotype turned up a few times. The J gene is TRBJ2-3, the V gene TRBV4-3, with 11 bases matching TRBD1. This CDR3 has 16 amino acids. The germline CDR1 and CDR2 sequences are LGHNA and YSLEER. The ends lost 5 bases at V and 1 base at J; junction bases unmatched: 5. The CDR3 sequence is CASSGQGARGTDTQYF. The DNA for the CDR3 is TGCGCCAGCAGCGGACAGGGGGCGCGGGGCACAGATACGCAGTATTTT.

The chain recombines TRBV12-3 or TRBV12-4 with TRBJ2-5; 7 bases are a match to TRBD2. This CDR3 region has 15 residues. Trimming took 6 bases from V and 4 from J; bases not matched to a gene: 11. CDR3 region: CASSTSGTSGETQYF. Written as DNA, the CDR3 is TGTGCCAGCAGCACAAGCGGGACCAGTGGAGAGACCCAGTACTTC.

This clonotype was counted only a few times. The chain uses TRBV5-1 and TRBJ2-1, with 9 bases fitting TRBD1. V shed 7 bases and J 7 bases; nucleotides not matched to a gene: 9. The CDR3 spans 14 residues. Germline V CDR1 and CDR2: SGHRS, YFSETQ. CDR3 sequence reads: CASGDRGVRNEQFF. CDR3 DNA: TGCGCCAGCGGCGACAGGGGGGTAAGGAATGAGCAGTTCTTC.

This clonotype has ten or more counts. This chain's CDR3 is CASSESGTGELFF. The CDR3 DNA is TGTGCCAGCAGTGAAAGCGGTACCGGGGAGCTGTTTTTT. The chain employs TRBV2 and TRBJ2-2; D perhaps matches TRBD2 (5 bases). Looked up from germline, CDR1 is SNHLY and CDR2 is FYNNEI. V lost 2 bases, J lost 5 bases, and 6 bases lay in between. This CDR3 is built from 13 residues.

The CDR3 DNA sequence: TGCGCCAGCAGCCGCAGACAGGGGGCGAGAACCGGGGAGCTGTTTTTT. It translates to CASSRRQGARTGELFF. The genes are TRBV4-3 and TRBJ2-2; 10 bases are a match to TRBD1. Germline V gene data show CDR1 as LGHNA and CDR2 as YSLEER. V was pared by 4 bases and J by 5 bases, with 7 bases of the junction left unmatched. The CDR3 runs 16 residues.

This clonotype was detected only a few times. V is TRBV4-3 and J is TRBJ2-7; unclear D gene. V lost 0 bases, J lost 4 bases, and 22 bases lay in between. The CDR3 totals 18 residues. Germline V lookup: CDR1 LGHNA, CDR2 YSLEER. The CDR3 nucleotides read TGCGCCAGCAGCCAAGATGGTGCTGGCGACGGGCGACTTTACGAGCAGTACTTC. This sequence encodes CASSQDGAGDGRLYEQYF.

This rearrangement joins TRBV29-1 to TRBJ2-2; 7 bases line up with TRBD1. The J segment lost 7 bases and the V segment lost 5 bases, leaving 13 bases of the junction unmatched. There are 15 residues in the CDR3. CDR1 SQVTM and CDR2 ANQGSEA come from the germline V gene. CDR3 protein: CSVTGTVSESGELFF. Here the CDR3 DNA reads TGCAGCGTTACCGGGACAGTAAGTGAGAGCGGGGAGCTGTTTTTT.

There are a few counts of this clonotype. Mismatch with germline at one junction end may stem from a read error. This chain uses TRBV2 with TRBJ2-2; 8 bases match TRBD1. Germline loops: CDR1 SNHLY, CDR2 FYNNEI. CDR3 length: 15 amino acids. CDR3 in amino acids: CASREDRGGTGELFF. The DNA of the CDR3 is TGTGCCAGCAGGGAAGACAGGGGAGGAACCGGGGAGCTGTTTTTT. The variable domain in full, with the rest retrieved from reference TRBV2 and TRBJ2-2, is EPEVTQTPSHQVTQMGQEVILRCVPISNHLYFYWYRQILGQKVEFLVSFYNNEISEKSEIFDDQFSVERPDGSNFTLKIRSTKLEDSAMYFCASREDRGGTGELFFGEGSRLTVL.

This clonotype appeared a few times. The chain links TRBV12-3 or TRBV12-4 to TRBJ2-7; the match to TRBD2 covers 10 bases. The CDR3 spans 15 residues. Germline trimming cut 3 bases from V and 5 bases from J; bases unmatched to any gene: 7. This CDR3 is CASSFWGLAQDEQYF. The CDR3 region has the DNA TGTGCCAGCAGTTTTTGGGGACTAGCGCAAGACGAGCAGTACTTC.

This clonotype came up a few times. The chain is built from TRBV4-3 and TRBJ1-6, with D unclear. The CDR3 covers 14 residues. V was cut by 0 bases and J by 8 bases, with 8 bases left in between. Germline lookup yields CDR1 LGHNA and CDR2 YSLEER. The CDR3, as DNA: TGCGCCAGCAGCCAAGATCAGGAGTATTCACCCCTCCACTTT. It codes for CASSQDQEYSPLHF.

V is TRBV10-3 and J is TRBJ2-1; 10 nucleotides align to TRBD2. This CDR3 has 17 residues. V was clipped by 3 bases and J by 0 bases; unmatched bases: 5. From germline, CDR1 is ENHRY and CDR2 SYGVKD. This CDR3 is CAISEVSSGSSYNEQFF. The CDR3 DNA sequence: TGTGCCATCAGTGAAGTGTCTAGCGGGAGCTCCTACAATGAGCAGTTCTTC.

This clonotype was counted many times. Written as DNA, the CDR3 is TGCAGTGCTCCCACTGCGGCGGGGGAGCAGTACTTC. Amino acid sequence: CSAPTAAGEQYF. This chain connects TRBV20-1 to TRBJ2-7; D possibly corresponds to TRBD2 (6 bases). Germline V gene data show CDR1 as DFQATT and CDR2 as SNEGSKA (reference sequence). This CDR3 has 12 amino acids. V lost 5 bases and J 7 bases, leaving 15 bases between the germline ends.

This clonotype appeared many times. The J gene is TRBJ2-5, the V gene TRBV6-2 or TRBV6-3; D could derive from TRBD1 or TRBD2 (6 bases each). Trimming stripped 2 bases from V and 2 bases from J, with 12 bases between. Per germline, CDR1 MNHEY and CDR2 SVGEGT. The CDR3 runs to 15 residues. This chain's CDR3 is CASSYVTGTQETQYF. The CDR3 DNA reads TGTGCCAGCAGTTACGTCACAGGGACTCAAGAGACCCAGTACTTC.

This clonotype has a handful of counts. The J gene is TRBJ2-7, the V gene TRBV7-3; 8 positions match TRBD1. With 1 base clipped from V and 4 bases from J, the junction kept 6 bases outside the gene matches. The length of the CDR3 is 15 residues. Germline CDR1 SGHTA, CDR2 FQGTGA. Written as DNA, the CDR3 is TGTGCCAGCAGCTTAAAGGGACAGGTTCCGTACGAGCAGTACTTC. This translates into CASSLKGQVPYEQYF.

The chain carries TRBV20-1 and TRBJ2-7; 14 bases match TRBD2. The CDR3 loop spans 17 amino acids. Germline V gives CDR1 DFQATT, CDR2 SNEGSKA (reference sequence). V was pared by 5 bases and J by 0 bases, with 9 bases of the junction left unmatched. The CDR3 spells CSAYPGLAGAFSYEQYF. The CDR3 coding sequence is TGCAGTGCTTATCCGGGACTAGCGGGGGCCTTCTCCTACGAGCAGTACTTC.

This chain joins TRBV4-2 and TRBJ2-3; a possible D gene is TRBD1 (5 bases). The CDR3 totals 17 residues. Trimming removed 4 bases from V and 0 bases from J, with 17 bases in between. Germline values: CDR1 LGHNA, CDR2 YNFKEQ. The CDR3 DNA follows: TGTGCCAGCAGCCCCGGACACGTCGTCCTTAGCACAGATACGCAGTATTTT. This gives the protein CASSPGHVVLSTDTQYF.

This clonotype was observed at least ten times. The rearrangement joins TRBV19 to TRBJ2-7; 7 bases align to TRBD2. With 4 bases clipped from V and 4 bases from J, the junction kept 10 bases outside the gene matches. The CDR3 covers 15 residues. Germline values: CDR1 LNHDA, CDR2 SQIVND (reference sequence). The CDR3, as DNA: TGTGCCAGTAGTACCTCCGGGGGGAGAAGTTACGAGCAGTACTTC. Translated: CASSTSGGRSYEQYF.

Concerning this clonotype: Mismatch with germline at one junction end may stem from a read error. This chain links TRBV7-9 with TRBJ2-5, with 8 bases aligning to TRBD2. This CDR3 spans 14 amino acids. Germline assignment: CDR1 SEHNR and CDR2 FQNEAQ (reference sequence). DNA of the CDR3: TGTGCCAGCGGCTTCGGGGGGGGCGCAGAGACCCAGTACTTC. It specifies CASGFGGGAETQYF.

This clonotype has a count of ten or more. The rearrangement links TRBV29-1 to TRBJ2-4; the D gene is possibly TRBD1 (6 bases). The CDR3 is 11 residues long. The V end lost 5 bases, the J end lost 6 bases, and 8 bases lay between the germline ends. Germline V lookup: CDR1 SQVTM, CDR2 ANQGSEA. The CDR3 DNA is TGCAGCGTTTTACAGGGAAACATTCAGTACTTC. Its protein is CSVLQGNIQYF.

The chain employs TRBV20-1 and TRBJ2-1; TRBD2 matches 9 bases. CDR1 is DFQATT and CDR2 is SNEGSKA in the germline V gene (reference sequence). Trimming removed 7 bases from V and 8 bases from J; junction bases left unmatched: 9. This CDR3 contains 13 residues. The CDR3 DNA reads TGCAGTGGGGGCGGGAGGGCCTTCGATGAGCAGTTCTTC. Amino acid sequence: CSGGGRAFDEQFF.

This clonotype occurred a few times. This chain connects TRBV29-1 to TRBJ2-1; D remains ambiguous. The V gene lost 0 bases and the J gene lost 2 bases, with 11 bases spanning the gap. This CDR3 is 15 amino acids long. Germline V CDR1 and CDR2: SQVTM, ANQGSEA. CDR3 protein: CSVEDTLIPYNEQFF. In DNA, the CDR3 is TGCAGCGTTGAAGATACCCTCATACCCTACAATGAGCAGTTCTTC.